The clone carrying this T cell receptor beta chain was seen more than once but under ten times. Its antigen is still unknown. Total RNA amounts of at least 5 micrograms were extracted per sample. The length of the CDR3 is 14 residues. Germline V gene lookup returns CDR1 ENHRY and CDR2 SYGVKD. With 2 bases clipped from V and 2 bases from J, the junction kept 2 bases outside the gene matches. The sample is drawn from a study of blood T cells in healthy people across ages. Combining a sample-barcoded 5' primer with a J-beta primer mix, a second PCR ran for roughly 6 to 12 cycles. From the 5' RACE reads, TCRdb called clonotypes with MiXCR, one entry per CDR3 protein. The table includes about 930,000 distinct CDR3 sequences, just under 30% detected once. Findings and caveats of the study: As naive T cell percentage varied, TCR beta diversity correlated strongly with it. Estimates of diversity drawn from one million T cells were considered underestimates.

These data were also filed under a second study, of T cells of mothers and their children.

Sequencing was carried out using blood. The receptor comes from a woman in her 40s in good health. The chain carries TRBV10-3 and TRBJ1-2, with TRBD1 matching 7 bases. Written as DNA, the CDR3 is TGTGCCATCAGTGAGGGGGACAGAAACTATGGCTACACCTTC. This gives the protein CAISEGDRNYGYTF.